The rows below give T cell receptor beta chains drawn from one sample of a study of CD8 T cells in Susac syndrome. TCRdb independently ran MiXCR on the immunoSEQ multiplex PCR reads; one entry per CDR3 protein. Of 200,000 to 250,000 distinct CDR3 sequences in the sample, roughly 92% were seen once. The sample was CD8+ T cells from PBMCs. These receptors originate from a human donor with multiple sclerosis. The CDR3 runs from the conserved cysteine through the conserved F or W. D genes are given only for firm matches. Clone size appears in some rows only: once, few, many, or a class for an expanded clone.

clone size	V gene	D gene	J gene	CDR3 length	CDR3 protein	CDR3 DNA
.	TRBV5-6	.	TRBJ2-4	14	CASSFGWGKNIQYF	TGTGCCAGCAGCTTCGGATGGGGCAAAAACATTCAGTACTTC
.	TRBV11-2	.	TRBJ2-4	17	CASSHNQGLLGKNIQYF	TGTGCCAGCAGCCATAACCAGGGGCTTCTAGGCAAAAACATTCAGTACTTC
.	TRBV11-2	TRBD1	TRBJ2-7	14	CASSMTGGGYEQYF	TGTGCCAGCAGCATGACAGGGGGCGGATACGAGCAGTACTTC
.	TRBV4-1	.	TRBJ2-5	16	CASSHPPEGGQETQYF	TGCGCCAGCAGCCACCCCCCGGAGGGGGGTCAAGAGACCCAGTACTTC
.	TRBV6-5	TRBD2	TRBJ2-1	14	CASSLAGADHEQFF	TGTGCCAGCAGTTTAGCGGGAGCTGACCATGAGCAGTTCTTC
.	TRBV19	.	TRBJ2-1	13	CASTSRGGNEQFF	TGTGCCAGTACCTCCCGAGGAGGGAATGAGCAGTTCTTC
.	TRBV20-1	TRBD2	TRBJ2-7	13	CSALAGSDYEQYF	TGCAGTGCTTTAGCGGGAAGTGACTACGAGCAGTACTTC
.	TRBV7-9	.	TRBJ2-7	13	CASSQGQLYEQYF	TGTGCCAGCAGCCAAGGACAGCTCTACGAGCAGTACTTC
.	TRBV5-4	.	TRBJ1-4	14	CASSREVANEKLFF	TGTGCCAGCAGCCGGGAGGTTGCTAATGAAAAACTGTTTTTT
once	TRBV15	.	TRBJ2-5	12	CATSRVGETQYF	TGTGCCACCAGCAGAGTAGGGGAGACCCAGTACTTC
.	TRBV5-1	TRBD2	TRBJ2-7	15	CASTHGLAGPYEQYF	TGCGCCAGCACCCACGGTCTAGCGGGACCCTACGAGCAGTACTTC
.	TRBV10-2	TRBD1	TRBJ1-1	13	CASTRQGSTEAFF	TGCGCCAGCACTAGACAGGGTAGCACTGAAGCTTTCTTT
.	TRBV19	.	TRBJ2-7	14	CASSIDADSYEQYF	TGTGCCAGTAGTATTGACGCAGACTCCTACGAGCAGTACTTC
.	TRBV9	TRBD1	TRBJ2-5	15	CASSVVPDRQETQYF	TGTGCCAGCAGCGTAGTGCCGGACAGGCAAGAGACCCAGTACTTC
.	TRBV5-1	.	TRBJ2-1	13	CASKRDWQHEQFF	TGCGCCAGCAAACGGGACTGGCAACATGAGCAGTTCTTC
.	TRBV5-1	.	TRBJ2-7	15	CASSPGGGTAYEQYF	TGCGCCAGCAGCCCCGGAGGAGGGACCGCCTACGAGCAGTACTTC
once	TRBV20-1	TRBD2	TRBJ2-3	19	CSARGIERGSYVSTDTQYF	TGCAGTGCTAGAGGTATAGAGCGGGGGTCGTACGTGAGCACAGATACGCAGTATTTT
once	TRBV9	TRBD1	TRBJ2-1	11	CASSQGGLMFF	TGTGCCAGCAGCCAAGGGGGCCTAATGTTCTTC
.	TRBV5-6	TRBD1	TRBJ2-7	15	CASSFPRTGRDEQYF	TGTGCCAGCAGCTTCCCCAGGACAGGGCGGGACGAGCAGTACTTC
.	TRBV2	.	TRBJ2-5	14	CASNSLALQETQYF	TGTGCCAGCAATTCGCTAGCACTCCAAGAGACCCAGTACTTC
.	TRBV11-2	.	TRBJ2-1	12	CASSLNAIEQFF	TGTGCCAGCAGCTTAAACGCGATTGAGCAGTTCTTC
once	TRBV4-1	TRBD1	TRBJ1-3	19	CASSQGRGTVISAVNTIYF	TGCGCCAGCAGCCAAGGTAGAGGGACAGTTATCTCCGCGGTAAACACCATATATTTT
.	TRBV7-9	.	TRBJ2-7	16	CASSFSTGLYSYEQYF	TGTGCCAGCAGCTTTTCGACAGGCCTTTACTCCTACGAGCAGTACTTC
.	TRBV20-1	.	TRBJ2-7	14	CSARVQTGTYEQYF	TGCAGTGCTAGAGTCCAGACAGGAACCTACGAGCAGTACTTC
.	TRBV30	TRBD2	TRBJ2-7	12	CAWIAGGYEQYF	TGTGCCTGGATTGCGGGGGGCTACGAGCAGTACTTC
.	TRBV7-9	.	TRBJ1-1	17	CASSPLMGWDMNTEAFF	TGTGCCAGCAGCCCATTAATGGGGTGGGACATGAACACTGAAGCTTTCTTT
.	TRBV30	.	TRBJ2-7	12	CAWDRGFREQYF	TGTGCCTGGGACCGGGGGTTCCGGGAGCAGTACTTC
.	TRBV9	.	TRBJ2-1	13	CASSVEGGGEQFF	TGTGCCAGCAGCGTAGAGGGGGGCGGCGAGCAGTTCTTC
.	TRBV12-3/TRBV12-4	.	TRBJ2-5	13	CASSSGHVETQYF	TGTGCCAGCAGTTCCGGCCATGTAGAGACCCAGTACTTC
.	TRBV12-3/TRBV12-4	TRBD2	TRBJ2-5	16	CASSPNSGSIQETQYF	TGTGCCAGCAGTCCCAACAGCGGGAGCATTCAAGAGACCCAGTACTTC
.	TRBV20-1	TRBD2	TRBJ2-1	14	CSARLAGGENEQFF	TGCAGTGCTAGACTAGCGGGAGGGGAGAATGAGCAGTTCTTC
.	TRBV27	TRBD2	TRBJ2-1	11	CASSSPSGSFF	TGTGCCAGCAGCTCCCCTAGCGGGAGCTTCTTC
few	TRBV5-1	.	TRBJ2-2	13	CASSLAGTGELFF	TGTGCCAGCAGCCTGGCGGGCACCGGGGAGCTGTTTTTT
.	TRBV11-1	.	TRBJ1-2	14	CASSLALDDYGYTF	TGTGCCAGCAGCTTAGCCCTTGACGACTATGGCTACACCTTC
.	TRBV9	.	TRBJ2-3	15	CASSVEGGGPDTQYF	TGTGCCAGCAGCGTAGAGGGAGGAGGCCCAGATACGCAGTATTTT
once	TRBV24-1	.	TRBJ2-1	12	CATSDLQGEQFF	TGTGCCACCAGTGATCTTCAGGGAGAGCAGTTCTTC
.	TRBV6-2/TRBV6-3	TRBD1	TRBJ2-1	14	CASSRDRGLLEQFF	TGTGCCAGCAGTCGAGACAGGGGCTTGCTTGAGCAGTTCTTC
.	TRBV5-1	TRBD2	TRBJ2-3	17	CASSLLGLAEVTDTQYF	TGCGCCAGCAGCTTGCTGGGACTAGCGGAAGTAACAGATACGCAGTATTTT
.	TRBV28	.	TRBJ1-5	10	CASGDNTQHF	TGTGCCAGCGGGGATAATACCCAGCATTTT
.	TRBV20-1	TRBD2	TRBJ2-7	15	CSARALAGRSHEQYF	TGCAGTGCTAGGGCACTAGCGGGGAGATCCCACGAGCAGTACTTC
.	TRBV6-5	.	TRBJ2-1	12	CASSSGVDEQFF	TGTGCCAGCAGCTCGGGGGTCGATGAGCAGTTCTTC
.	TRBV3-1	.	TRBJ2-5	16	CASSQDLSGSQETQYF	TGTGCCAGCAGCCAAGACCTTAGCGGCAGCCAAGAGACCCAGTACTTC
once	TRBV27	TRBD1	TRBJ1-5	13	CASSPGGDQPQHF	TGTGCCAGCAGTCCAGGGGGCGATCAGCCCCAGCATTTT
.	TRBV2	TRBD1	TRBJ2-5	16	CASKFSGTGGGETQYF	TGTGCCAGCAAATTTTCCGGGACAGGGGGCGGAGAGACCCAGTACTTC
.	TRBV7-3	.	TRBJ2-2	17	CASSPSTGLANTGELFF	TGTGCCAGCAGCCCAAGTACGGGACTCGCAAACACCGGGGAGCTGTTTTTT
.	TRBV7-6	TRBD1	TRBJ2-7	14	CASSFETGGGEQYF	TGTGCCAGCAGCTTCGAGACAGGGGGCGGCGAGCAGTACTTC
.	TRBV4-1	.	TRBJ2-7	15	CASSQVETATYEQYF	TGCGCCAGCAGCCAAGTTGAGACAGCAACCTACGAGCAGTACTTC
.	TRBV24-1	.	TRBJ2-3	16	CATSDSDTPSTDTQYF	TGTGCCACCAGTGACTCGGACACCCCTAGCACAGATACGCAGTATTTT
once	TRBV20-1	.	TRBJ2-7	14	CSALLGQPGDEQYF	TGCAGTGCCCTGCTAGGCCAACCGGGGGACGAGCAGTACTTC
.	TRBV9	TRBD2	TRBJ2-3	14	CASGTSGSSDTQYF	TGTGCCAGCGGGACTAGCGGGAGTTCAGATACGCAGTATTTT
.	TRBV15	.	TRBJ2-7	16	CATSRVAGLSSYEQYF	TGTGCCACCAGCAGAGTGGCAGGTCTGAGCTCCTACGAGCAGTACTTC
once	TRBV12-3/TRBV12-4	.	TRBJ2-1	16	CASSPDEVWANNEQFF	TGTGCCAGCAGTCCTGATGAGGTTTGGGCAAACAATGAGCAGTTCTTC
.	TRBV7-9	.	TRBJ1-4	16	CASSSGRVATNEKLFF	TGTGCCAGCAGCTCTGGGAGGGTTGCAACTAATGAAAAACTGTTTTTT
once	TRBV5-5	.	TRBJ2-5	15	CASSLGGGSWETQYF	TGTGCCAGCAGCTTGGGGGGGGGCAGTTGGGAGACCCAGTACTTC